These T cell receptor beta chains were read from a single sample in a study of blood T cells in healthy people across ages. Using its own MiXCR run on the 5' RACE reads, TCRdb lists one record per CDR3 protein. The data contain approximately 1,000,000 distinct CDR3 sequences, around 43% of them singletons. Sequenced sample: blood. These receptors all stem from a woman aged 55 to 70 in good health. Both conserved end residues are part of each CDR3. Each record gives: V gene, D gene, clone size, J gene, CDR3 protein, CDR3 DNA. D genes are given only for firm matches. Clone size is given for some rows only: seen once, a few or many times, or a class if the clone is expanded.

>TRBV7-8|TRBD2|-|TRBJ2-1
CASSTRGLGAFF
TGTGCCAGCAGCACCCGCGGACTAGGCGCGTTCTTC
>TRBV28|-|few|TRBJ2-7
CASSPPGVGEQYF
TGTGCCAGCAGCCCCCCCGGGGTCGGTGAGCAGTACTTC
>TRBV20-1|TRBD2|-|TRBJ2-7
CSAFDQGLGHSYEQYF
TGCAGTGCTTTCGACCAGGGACTAGGGCACTCCTACGAGCAGTACTTC
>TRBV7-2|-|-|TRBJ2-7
CASSWGLGYEQYF
TGTGCCAGCAGCTGGGGACTTGGCTACGAGCAGTACTTC
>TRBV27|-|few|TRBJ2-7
CASLKPGGNEQYF
TGTGCCAGCCTCAAACCAGGAGGAAACGAGCAGTACTTC
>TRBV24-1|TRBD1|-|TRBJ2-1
CATSDLTGTGGLGQFF
TGTGCCACCAGTGATTTGACCGGGACAGGGGGCTTAGGGCAGTTCTTC
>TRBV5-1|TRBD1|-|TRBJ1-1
CASSPFRGRDSFF
TGCGCCAGCAGCCCGTTCAGGGGGCGCGACTCTTTCTTT
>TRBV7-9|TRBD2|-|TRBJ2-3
CASSESTGYKSGRAEDTQYF
TGTGCCAGCAGCGAAAGTACAGGGTACAAAAGCGGGAGGGCAGAAGATACGCAGTATTTT
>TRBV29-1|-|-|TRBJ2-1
CSVDARDNEQFF
TGCAGCGTTGATGCCCGGGACAATGAGCAGTTCTTC
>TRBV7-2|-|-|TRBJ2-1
CASSLEASSYNGQFF
TGTGCCAGCAGCTTAGAGGCCAGCTCCTACAATGGGCAGTTCTTC
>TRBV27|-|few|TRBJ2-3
CASSPIRPGYTDTQYF
TGTGCCAGCAGTCCCATCAGGCCGGGGTACACAGATACGCAGTATTTT
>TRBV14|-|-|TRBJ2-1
CASSQRRGPANNEQFF
TGTGCCAGCAGCCAACGCAGAGGGCCGGCCAACAATGAGCAGTTCTTC
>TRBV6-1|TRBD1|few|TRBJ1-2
CASRDRGDFYGYTF
TGTGCCAGCCGGGACAGGGGTGATTTTTATGGCTACACCTTC
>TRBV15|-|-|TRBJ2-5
CATSRQGQETQYF
TGTGCCACCAGCAGGCAAGGGCAAGAGACCCAGTACTTC
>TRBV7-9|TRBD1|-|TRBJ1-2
CASSQGGGNLVGYTF
TGTGCCAGCAGCCAGGGGGGCGGGAATCTCGTTGGCTACACCTTC
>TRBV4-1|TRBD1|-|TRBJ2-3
CASSKQGVLFTDTQYF
TGCGCCAGCAGTAAACAGGGGGTTTTATTCACAGATACGCAGTATTTT
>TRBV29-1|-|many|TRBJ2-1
CSHDESGSYNEQFF
TGCAGCCATGACGAGAGCGGCTCCTACAATGAGCAGTTCTTC
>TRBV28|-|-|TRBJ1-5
CASDTSLSRISSNQPQHF
TGTGCCTCAGACACCAGCCTATCTAGAATATCTAGCAATCAGCCCCAGCATTTT
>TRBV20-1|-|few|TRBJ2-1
CSARDIASEYNEQFF
TGCAGTGCTAGAGATATTGCTAGCGAATACAATGAGCAGTTCTTC
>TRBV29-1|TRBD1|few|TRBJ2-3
CSQSRGGGTDTQYF
TGCAGCCAGTCGAGAGGGGGCGGCACAGATACGCAGTATTTT
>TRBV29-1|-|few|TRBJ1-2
CSVGGTNYGYTF
TGCAGCGTCGGGGGAACTAACTATGGCTACACCTTC
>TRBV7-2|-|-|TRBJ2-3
CASSLVFGSVDTQYF
TGTGCCAGCAGCTTAGTCTTCGGGAGTGTAGATACGCAGTATTTT
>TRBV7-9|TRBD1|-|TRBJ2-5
CASTPFLEGAGETQYF
TGTGCCAGCACCCCCTTCTTAGAGGGGGCAGGGGAGACCCAGTACTTC
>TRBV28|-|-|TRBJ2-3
CASSSRRAGTDTQYF
TGTGCCAGCAGTTCCCGGCGAGCCGGCACAGATACGCAGTATTTT
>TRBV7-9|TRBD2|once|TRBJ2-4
CASSSPLLPLAGVYIQYF
TGTGCCAGCAGCTCCCCGCTATTACCACTAGCGGGAGTGTACATTCAGTACTTC
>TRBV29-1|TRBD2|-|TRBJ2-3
CSVEDLRLARGDTQYF
TGCAGCGTTGAAGATCTCAGACTAGCCCGAGGAGATACGCAGTATTTT
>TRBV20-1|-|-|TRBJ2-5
CSASPQRWEETQYF
TGCAGTGCTAGTCCCCAGCGGTGGGAAGAGACCCAGTACTTC
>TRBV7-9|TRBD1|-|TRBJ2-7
CASSPRQGAIYEQYF
TGTGCCAGCAGCCCCAGACAGGGGGCGATCTACGAGCAGTACTTC